The 21 T cell receptor beta chains listed next were all sequenced from one sample in a study of T cell responses to AZD1222 COVID-19 vaccine. Clones were read by immunoSEQ multiplex PCR, and TCRdb kept only the in-frame ones, dropping some. The table includes about 100,000 clones, more than 70% detected once. This material consisted of peripheral blood, taken on day 0 of MenACWY control vaccination. The receptors were sampled from an adult in good health.

The gene calls are TRBV6-2 or TRBV6-3 and TRBJ2-7; no clear D gene. Looked up from germline, CDR1 is MNHEY and CDR2 is SVGEGT. The CDR3 has 16 residues. Trimming stripped 4 bases from V and 2 bases from J, with 18 bases between. The CDR3 reads CASSSPDGVRTYEQYF. CDR3 bases: TGTGCCAGCAGTTCTCCAGACGGAGTACGGACCTACGAGCAGTACTTC.

For the CDR3, the DNA is TGTGCCAGCAGCTCAATCCAGGGGGGCACTGAAGCTTTCTTT. It specifies CASSSIQGGTEAFF. This chain connects TRBV11-2 to TRBJ1-1, with 7 positions matching TRBD1. From germline, CDR1 is SGHAT and CDR2 FQNNGV. The CDR3 is 14 amino acids. The junction had 6 bases not matched to a gene; V was cut back by 4 bases and J by 4 bases.

The rearrangement uses TRBV12-3 or TRBV12-4 and TRBJ2-3, with unresolved D. This CDR3 has 13 amino acids. The germline V and J ends were trimmed by 8 bases and 2 bases, with 11 bases remaining between them. CDR3 in DNA: TGTGCCAGCGGGCAGGCCTTCACAGATACGCAGTATTTT. Translation: CASGQAFTDTQYF.

This clone was seen a few times. The gene calls are TRBV19 and TRBJ2-4; no clear D. Trimming stripped 8 bases from V and 0 bases from J, with 14 bases between. The CDR3 is 15 residues long. The germline gives CDR1 LNHDA, CDR2 SQIVND (reference sequence). CDR3 residues: CASGKEGIAKNIQYF. In nucleotides, the CDR3 is TGTGCCAGTGGTAAAGAAGGTATAGCCAAAAACATTCAGTACTTC. Looking up the rest from reference TRBV19 and TRBJ2-4 gives the full variable domain: DGGITQSPKYLFRKEGQNVTLSCEQNLNHDAMYWYRQDPGQGLRLIYYSQIVNDFQKGDIAEGYSVSREKKESFPLTVTSAQKNPTAFYLCASGKEGIAKNIQYFGAGTRLSVL.

The J gene is TRBJ1-2, the V gene TRBV30; D remains unclear. V was trimmed by 0 bases and J by 2 bases, leaving 13 bases between them. In germline, CDR1 is GTSNPN, CDR2 SVGIG (reference sequence). The CDR3 is 15 residues long. CDR3 residues: CAWSVFGMGNYGYTF. The DNA for the CDR3 is TGTGCCTGGAGTGTATTCGGGATGGGAAACTATGGCTACACCTTC.

This clone turned up a few times. The chain employs TRBV3-1 (or the pseudogene TRBV3-2) and TRBJ1-2; unclear D gene. With 1 base removed from V and 2 bases from J, the gap between germline ends came to 5 bases. The CDR3 is 13 amino acids. In germline, CDR1 is LGHDT, CDR2 YNNKEL (reference sequence). This CDR3 is CASSQGVNYGYTF. CDR3 in DNA: TGTGCCAGCAGCCAAGGGGTGAACTATGGCTACACCTTC.

The V and J genes are TRBV28 and TRBJ2-7, with D possibly matching TRBD1 (6 bases). Germline CDR1 and CDR2: MDHEN and SYDVKM. The length of the CDR3 is 13 residues. V lost 8 bases and J 2 bases, leaving 13 bases between the germline ends. The CDR3: CASEGEPPYEQYF. The CDR3 nucleotides read TGTGCCAGCGAGGGGGAACCCCCCTACGAGCAGTACTTC.

The rearrangement joins TRBV7-2 to TRBJ1-6, with a weak D call TRBD1 (5 bases). Per the germline V gene, CDR1 is SGHTA and CDR2 is FQGNSA. The CDR3 contains 16 residues. Trimming removed 2 bases from V and 10 bases from J, with 18 bases in between. The CDR3 DNA is TGTGCCAGCAGCTTAATTTGGCAGGGAATTGGGTCACCCCTCCACTTT. Translated, it gives CASSLIWQGIGSPLHF.

This clone was counted a few times. V gene TRBV2 combines with J gene TRBJ2-5, with TRBD1 as a possible D gene (5 bases). Germline assignment: CDR1 SNHLY and CDR2 FYNNEI. V dropped 7 bases and J dropped 2 bases, with 11 bases sitting between them. CDR3 length: 13 amino acids. The CDR3 reads CASNTGPQETQYF. CDR3 in DNA: TGTGCCAGCAACACAGGACCGCAAGAGACCCAGTACTTC.

The chain employs TRBV2 and TRBJ1-1; TRBD1 might be the D (6 bases). Trimming left V 6 bases short and J 0 bases short, with 11 bases between. Germline V gives CDR1 SNHLY, CDR2 FYNNEI. The CDR3 extends over 14 amino acids. CDR3 DNA sequence: TGTGCCAGCAGGTTGGACAGTCTGAACACTGAAGCTTTCTTT. Protein sequence: CASRLDSLNTEAFF.

The rearrangement links TRBV30 to TRBJ1-6, with 7 positions matching TRBD1. Germline CDR1 GTSNPN, CDR2 SVGIG (reference sequence). This CDR3 is built from 17 residues. J was trimmed by 7 bases and V by 5 bases; bases with no gene match: 17. The CDR3 DNA sequence: TGTGCCTGGGAGACCGGGACAGTAAATGGTGGGAATTCACCCCTCCACTTT. Translating it yields CAWETGTVNGGNSPLHF. Combining the CDR3 with reference TRBV30 and TRBJ1-6 gives the whole variable domain SQTIHQWPATLVQPVGSPLSLECTVEGTSNPNLYWYRQAAGRGLQLLFYSVGIGQISSEVPQNLSASRPQDRQFILSSKKLLLSDSGFYLCAWETGTVNGGNSPLHFGNGTRLTVT.

The chain combines TRBV7-3 with TRBJ2-7; D is ambiguous. Germline values: CDR1 SGHTA, CDR2 FQGTGA. Trimming cost V 4 bases and J 0 bases, with 7 bases left between them. The CDR3 loop spans 13 amino acids. The CDR3 DNA reads as TGTGCCAGCAGCTCTGGAAGCTCCTACGAGCAGTACTTC. Amino acids: CASSSGSSYEQYF.

The chain joins TRBV5-6 to TRBJ1-1, with a weak D call TRBD1 (5 bases). The germline gives CDR1 SGHDT, CDR2 YYEEEE. The CDR3 loop spans 12 amino acids. V was cut by 3 bases and J by 3 bases, with 6 bases left in between. The CDR3 bases are TGTGCCAGCAGCTGGGGGGACACTGAAGCTTTCTTT. Amino acid sequence: CASSWGDTEAFF. The entire variable domain, with the rest obtained from reference TRBV5-6 and TRBJ1-1, is as follows: DAGVTQSPTHLIKTRGQQVTLRCSPKSGHDTVSWYQQALGQGPQFIFQYYEEEERQRGNFPDRFSGHQFPNYSSELNVNALLLGDSALYLCASSWGDTEAFFGQGTRLTVV.

This CDR3 reads CASSRDMNTEAFF. The CDR3 DNA reads as TGCGCCAGCAGCCGTGATATGAACACTGAAGCTTTCTTT. This chain joins TRBV5-1 and TRBJ1-1; D gene unclear. Germline V gene lookup returns CDR1 SGHRS and CDR2 YFSETQ. This CDR3 is built from 13 residues. V lost 4 bases to trimming and J lost 0 bases, with 7 bases between them.

The V call is TRBV6-5, the J call TRBJ1-2; 12 bases line up with TRBD1. This CDR3 region has 13 residues. V trimming: 7 bases; J trimming: 12 bases; junction bases outside the gene matches: 9. Per germline, CDR1 MNHEY and CDR2 SVGAGI. The CDR3 nucleotides are TGTGCCAGCAACCCGGGACAGGGGGCGCTGGACACCTTC. It codes for CASNPGQGALDTF.

This chain joins TRBV5-4 and TRBJ1-6; TRBD1 might be the D (6 bases). The length of the CDR3 is 16 residues. CDR1 SGHNT and CDR2 YYREEE come from the germline V gene (reference sequence). The V end lost 5 bases, the J end lost 3 bases, and 15 bases lay between the germline ends. DNA for the CDR3: TGTGCCAGCAGGTCGGCCCCGGACAGCTATAATTCACCCCTCCACTTT. Translated, it gives CASRSAPDSYNSPLHF.

This chain uses TRBV29-1 with TRBJ2-7, with a possible D match to TRBD2 (5 bases). Per the germline V gene, CDR1 is SQVTM and CDR2 is ANQGSEA. V was cut by 4 bases and J by 6 bases, with 10 bases left in between. This CDR3 has 11 amino acids. In DNA form, the CDR3 reads TGCAGCGTTGGAACGGGGTCCGAGCAGTACTTC. Its protein product is CSVGTGSEQYF.

The chain combines TRBV10-1 with TRBJ2-1, with D tentatively TRBD1 or TRBD2 (5 bases each). The CDR3 extends over 15 amino acids. CDR1 is WNHNN, CDR2 SYGVQD, per germline (reference sequence). The V and J ends lost 6 bases and 0 bases respectively, with 12 bases between them. The CDR3 nucleotides are TGCGCCAGCAGCCCGGGGACCGACTCCTACAATGAGCAGTTCTTC. As protein: CASSPGTDSYNEQFF.

The V and J genes are TRBV27 and TRBJ1-2; TRBD1 agrees at 7 bases. Germline assignment: CDR1 MNHEY and CDR2 SMNVEV (reference sequence). The CDR3 runs to 15 residues. V lost 0 bases to trimming and J lost 8 bases; unmatched junction nucleotides: 9. Written as DNA, the CDR3 is TGTGCCAGCAGTTTATCGGGCAGGGGGGAGTGGGGCTACACCTTC. As protein: CASSLSGRGEWGYTF.

This chain links TRBV11-3 with TRBJ1-1; D not resolved. The CDR3 spans 14 residues. Germline CDR1 and CDR2: SGHNT and YENEEA. With 5 bases removed from V and 5 bases from J, the gap between germline ends came to 15 bases. CDR3 loop: CASSQNHGVTEAFF. DNA of the CDR3: TGTGCCAGCAGCCAGAACCATGGGGTGACTGAAGCTTTCTTT.

The chain uses TRBV6-5 and TRBJ2-5, with 7 bases that match TRBD2. The CDR3 is 14 residues long. The germline V gene has CDR1 MNHEY and CDR2 SVGAGI. V shed 7 bases and J 4 bases; nucleotides not matched to a gene: 9. The CDR3 region is CASTPERGAETQYF. Here the CDR3 DNA reads TGTGCCAGCACCCCCGAGCGGGGAGCAGAGACCCAGTACTTC.